This TCR beta chain appears in the sequencing data of a study of regulatory T cells in long-lasting Graves disease. This clonotype showed up many times. CDR3 regions were amplified by Arm-PCR using iRepertoire HTBI primers to build TCR beta libraries. TCRdb re-called the multiplex PCR reads with MiXCR, one entry per CDR3 protein. Of some 220,000 distinct CDR3 sequences in the sample, around 20% were seen once. CDR3 size: 16 residues. J gave up 0 bases and V 5 bases, and 5 bases lay outside the gene matches. The germline V gene has CDR1 MNHEY and CDR2 SVGEGT. As to time point: newly diagnosed GD, antithyroid drugs for less than 3 months. Extracted RNA from PBMCs served as the source of the TCR library. The same sample was also used in a study of T cells in Graves' hyperthyroidism and ophthalmopathy.

The rearrangement uses TRBV6-2 or TRBV6-3 and TRBJ1-4; 8 nucleotides agree with TRBD1. This sequence originates from a woman in her thirties with Graves disease. Source: peripheral blood mononuclear cells (PBMCs), taken at new diagnosis, from a patient treated with antithyroid drugs. As DNA, the CDR3 is TGTGCCAGCAGTGACCCAGGGGGCCCAACTAATGAAAAACTGTTTTTT. Translating it yields CASSDPGGPTNEKLFF.